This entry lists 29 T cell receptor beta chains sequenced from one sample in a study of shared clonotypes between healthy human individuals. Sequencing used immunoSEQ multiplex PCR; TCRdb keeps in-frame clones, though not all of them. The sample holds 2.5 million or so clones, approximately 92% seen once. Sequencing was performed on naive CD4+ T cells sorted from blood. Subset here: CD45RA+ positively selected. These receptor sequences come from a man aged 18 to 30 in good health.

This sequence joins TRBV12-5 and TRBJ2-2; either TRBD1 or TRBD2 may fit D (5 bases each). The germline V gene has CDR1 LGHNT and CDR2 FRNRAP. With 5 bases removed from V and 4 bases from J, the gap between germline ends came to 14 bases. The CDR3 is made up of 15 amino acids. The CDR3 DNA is TGTGCTAGTGGTATAAGACATGGGGGCACCGGGGAGCTGTTTTTT. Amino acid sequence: CASGIRHGGTGELFF. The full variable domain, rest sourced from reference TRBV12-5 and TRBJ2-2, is DARVTQTPRHKVTEMGQEVTMRCQPILGHNTVFWYRQTMMQGLELLAYFRNRAPLDDSGMPKDRFSAEMPDATLATLKIQPSEPRDSAVYFCASGIRHGGTGELFFGEGSRLTVL.

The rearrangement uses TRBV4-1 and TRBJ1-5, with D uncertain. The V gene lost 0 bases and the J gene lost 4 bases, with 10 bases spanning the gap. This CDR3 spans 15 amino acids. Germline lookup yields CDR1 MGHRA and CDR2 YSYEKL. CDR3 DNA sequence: TGCGCCAGCAGCCAAGAATCGACCGCTAATCAGCCCCAGCATTTT. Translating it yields CASSQESTANQPQHF.

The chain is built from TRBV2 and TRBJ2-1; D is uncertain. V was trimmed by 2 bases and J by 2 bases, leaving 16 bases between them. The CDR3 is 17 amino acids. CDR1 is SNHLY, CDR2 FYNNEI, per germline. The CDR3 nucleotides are TGTGCCAGCAGTGAATTCCCAGCGCTCAGTACCTACAATGAGCAGTTCTTC. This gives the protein CASSEFPALSTYNEQFF.

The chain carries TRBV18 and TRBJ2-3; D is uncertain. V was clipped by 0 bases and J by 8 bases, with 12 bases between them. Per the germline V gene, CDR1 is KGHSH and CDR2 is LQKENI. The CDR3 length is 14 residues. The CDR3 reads CASSPPSAWGTQYF. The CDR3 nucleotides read TGTGCCAGCTCACCACCTTCGGCTTGGGGTACGCAGTATTTT.

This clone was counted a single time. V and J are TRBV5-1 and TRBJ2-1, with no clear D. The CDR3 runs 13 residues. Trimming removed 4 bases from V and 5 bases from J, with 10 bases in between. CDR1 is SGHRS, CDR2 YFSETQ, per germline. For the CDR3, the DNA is TGCGCCAGCAGCAAGGACGTACACAATGAGCAGTTCTTC. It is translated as CASSKDVHNEQFF.

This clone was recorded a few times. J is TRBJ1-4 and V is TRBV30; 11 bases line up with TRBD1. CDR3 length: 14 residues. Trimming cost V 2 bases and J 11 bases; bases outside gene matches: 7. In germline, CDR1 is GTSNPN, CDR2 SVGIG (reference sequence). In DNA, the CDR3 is TGTGCCTGGAGTAACCGGGACAGGGGGTTTAAACTGTTTTTT. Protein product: CAWSNRDRGFKLFF.

The CDR3: CASSSGDRENEQYF. The CDR3 bases are TGTGCCAGCAGTTCCGGGGACAGGGAAAACGAGCAGTACTTC. This chain connects TRBV28 to TRBJ2-7; 9 bases are a match to TRBD1. Germline V gene sequence: CDR1 MDHEN, CDR2 SYDVKM. V was pared by 4 bases and J by 5 bases, with 6 bases of the junction left unmatched. This CDR3 comprises 14 residues.

The CDR3 sequence: CASSLRGKGYNQPQHF. The CDR3 bases are TGTGCCAGCAGCTTGAGGGGCAAGGGATACAATCAGCCCCAGCATTTT. V usage is TRBV5-6 and J usage is TRBJ1-5, with D perhaps TRBD1 (5 bases). V was cut by 1 base and J by 3 bases, with 14 bases left in between. The CDR3 runs to 16 residues. Germline V gene sequence: CDR1 SGHDT, CDR2 YYEEEE.

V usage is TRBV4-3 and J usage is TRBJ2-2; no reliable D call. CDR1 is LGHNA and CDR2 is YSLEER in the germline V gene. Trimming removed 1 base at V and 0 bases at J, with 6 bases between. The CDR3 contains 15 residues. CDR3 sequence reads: CASSQVPTNTGELFF. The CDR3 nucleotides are TGCGCCAGCAGCCAAGTGCCCACGAACACCGGGGAGCTGTTTTTT.

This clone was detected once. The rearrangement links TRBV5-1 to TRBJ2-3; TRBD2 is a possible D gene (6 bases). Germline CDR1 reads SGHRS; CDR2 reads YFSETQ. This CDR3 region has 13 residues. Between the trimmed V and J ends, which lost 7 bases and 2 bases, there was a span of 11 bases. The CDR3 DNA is TGCGCCAGCCGGAGGGGCTACACAGATACGCAGTATTTT. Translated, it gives CASRRGYTDTQYF.

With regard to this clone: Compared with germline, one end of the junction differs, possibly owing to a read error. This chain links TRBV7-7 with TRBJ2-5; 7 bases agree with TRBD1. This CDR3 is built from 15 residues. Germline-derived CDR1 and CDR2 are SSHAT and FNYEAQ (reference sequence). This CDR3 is CASSLATTGSETQYF. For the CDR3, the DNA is TGTGCTAGCAGCTTAGCAACGACAGGGTCGGAGACCCAGTACTTC. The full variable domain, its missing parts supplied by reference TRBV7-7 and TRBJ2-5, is GAGVSQSPRYKVTKRGQDVTLRCDPISSHATLYWYQQALGQGPEFLTYFNYEAQPDKSGLPSDRFSAERPEGSISTLTIQRTEQRDSAMYRCASSLATTGSETQYFGPGTRLLVL.

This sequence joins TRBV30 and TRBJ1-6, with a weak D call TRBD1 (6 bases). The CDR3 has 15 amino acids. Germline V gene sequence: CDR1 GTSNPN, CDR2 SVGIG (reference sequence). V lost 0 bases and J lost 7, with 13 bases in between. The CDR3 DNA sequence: TGTGCCTGGAGTGTAGGGACAACGATCAATTCACCCCTCCACTTT. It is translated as CAWSVGTTINSPLHF. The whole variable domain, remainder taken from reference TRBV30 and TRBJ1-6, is SQTIHQWPATLVQPVGSPLSLECTVEGTSNPNLYWYRQAAGRGLQLLFYSVGIGQISSEVPQNLSASRPQDRQFILSSKKLLLSDSGFYLCAWSVGTTINSPLHFGNGTRLTVT.

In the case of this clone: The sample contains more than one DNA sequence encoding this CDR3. The CDR3 sequence is CASSRTSGSYEQYF. The CDR3, as DNA: TGTGCCAGCAGTCGGACTAGCGGGAGTTACGAGCAGTACTTC. The rearrangement uses TRBV6-6 and TRBJ2-5; 13 bases match TRBD2. The J call may be in error: the DNA end matches TRBJ2-7 better. This CDR3 has 14 residues. The germline V gene has CDR1 MNHNY and CDR2 SVGAGI (reference sequence).

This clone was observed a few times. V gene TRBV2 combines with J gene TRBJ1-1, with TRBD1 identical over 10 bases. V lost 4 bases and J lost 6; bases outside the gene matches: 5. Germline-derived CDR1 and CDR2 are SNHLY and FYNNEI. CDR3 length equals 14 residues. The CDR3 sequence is CASSVLGTGAEAFF. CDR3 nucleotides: TGTGCCAGCAGTGTATTGGGGACAGGGGCTGAAGCTTTCTTT.

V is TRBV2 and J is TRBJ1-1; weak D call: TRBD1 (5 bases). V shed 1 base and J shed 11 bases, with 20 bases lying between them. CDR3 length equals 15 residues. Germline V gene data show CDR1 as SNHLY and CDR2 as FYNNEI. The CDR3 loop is CASSEEALGPEAAFF. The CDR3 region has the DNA TGTGCCAGCAGTGAAGAGGCCCTGGGACCTGAGGCGGCTTTCTTT. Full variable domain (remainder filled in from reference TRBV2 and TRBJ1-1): EPEVTQTPSHQVTQMGQEVILRCVPISNHLYFYWYRQILGQKVEFLVSFYNNEISEKSEIFDDQFSVERPDGSNFTLKIRSTKLEDSAMYFCASSEEALGPEAAFFGQGTRLTVV.

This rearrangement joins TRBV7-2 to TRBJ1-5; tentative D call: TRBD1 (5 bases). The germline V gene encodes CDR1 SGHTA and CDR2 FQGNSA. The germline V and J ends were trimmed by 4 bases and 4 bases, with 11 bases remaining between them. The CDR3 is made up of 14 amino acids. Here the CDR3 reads CASSYGGGNQPQHF. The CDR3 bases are TGTGCCAGCAGCTACGGCGGGGGTAATCAGCCCCAGCATTTT.

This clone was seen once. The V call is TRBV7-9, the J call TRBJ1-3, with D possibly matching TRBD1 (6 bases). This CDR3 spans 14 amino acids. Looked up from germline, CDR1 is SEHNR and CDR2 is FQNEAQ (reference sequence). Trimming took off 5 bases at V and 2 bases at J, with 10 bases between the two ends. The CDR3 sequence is CASSQGQPGNTIYF. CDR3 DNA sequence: TGTGCCAGCAGCCAAGGACAGCCTGGAAACACCATATATTTT. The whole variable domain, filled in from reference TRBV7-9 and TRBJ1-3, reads DTGVSQNPRHKITKRGQNVTFRCDPISEHNRLYWYRQTLGQGPEFLTYFQNEAQLEKSRLLSDRFSAERPKGSFSTLEIQRTEQGDSAMYLCASSQGQPGNTIYFGEGSWLTVV.

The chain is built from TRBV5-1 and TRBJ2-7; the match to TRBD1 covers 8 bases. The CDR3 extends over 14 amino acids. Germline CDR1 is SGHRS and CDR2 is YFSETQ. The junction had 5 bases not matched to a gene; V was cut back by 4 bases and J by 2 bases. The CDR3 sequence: CASSVRGLTYEQYF. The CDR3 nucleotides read TGCGCCAGCAGCGTCAGGGGGCTGACCTACGAGCAGTACTTC.

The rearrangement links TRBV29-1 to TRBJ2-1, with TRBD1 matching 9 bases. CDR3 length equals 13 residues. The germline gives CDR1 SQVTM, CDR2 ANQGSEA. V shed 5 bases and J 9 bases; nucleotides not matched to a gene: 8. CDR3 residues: CSVKIYRGLEQFF. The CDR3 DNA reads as TGCAGCGTTAAGATCTACAGGGGGCTTGAGCAGTTCTTC.

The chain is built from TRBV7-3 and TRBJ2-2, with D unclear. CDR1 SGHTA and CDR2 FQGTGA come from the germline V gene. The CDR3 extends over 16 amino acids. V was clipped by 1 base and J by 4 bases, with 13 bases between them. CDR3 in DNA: TGTGCCAGCAGCTTAAATTCTCAGCTGACCACCGGGGAGCTGTTTTTT. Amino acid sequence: CASSLNSQLTTGELFF.

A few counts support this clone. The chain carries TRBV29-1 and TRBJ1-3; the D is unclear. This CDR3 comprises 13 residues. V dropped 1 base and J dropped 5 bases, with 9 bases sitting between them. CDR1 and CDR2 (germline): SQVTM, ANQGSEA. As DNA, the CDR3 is TGCAGCGTTGAAGTGGGGAATAGAAACACCATATATTTT. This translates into CSVEVGNRNTIYF.

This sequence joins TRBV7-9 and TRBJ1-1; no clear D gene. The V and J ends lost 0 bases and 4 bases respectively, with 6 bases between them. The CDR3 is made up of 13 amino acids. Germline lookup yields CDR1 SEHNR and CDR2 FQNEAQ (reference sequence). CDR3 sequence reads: CASSLALTTEAFF. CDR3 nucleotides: TGTGCCAGCAGCTTAGCCCTGACCACTGAAGCTTTCTTT.

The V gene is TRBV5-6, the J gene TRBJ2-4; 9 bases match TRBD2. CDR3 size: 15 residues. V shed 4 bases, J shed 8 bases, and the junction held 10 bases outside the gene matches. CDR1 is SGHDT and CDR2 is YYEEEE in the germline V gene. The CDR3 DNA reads TGTGCCAGCAGCCCTTTAGCGGGAGCGGTGGACATTCAGTACTTC. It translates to CASSPLAGAVDIQYF. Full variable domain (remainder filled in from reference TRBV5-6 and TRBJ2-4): DAGVTQSPTHLIKTRGQQVTLRCSPKSGHDTVSWYQQALGQGPQFIFQYYEEEERQRGNFPDRFSGHQFPNYSSELNVNALLLGDSALYLCASSPLAGAVDIQYFGAGTRLSVL.

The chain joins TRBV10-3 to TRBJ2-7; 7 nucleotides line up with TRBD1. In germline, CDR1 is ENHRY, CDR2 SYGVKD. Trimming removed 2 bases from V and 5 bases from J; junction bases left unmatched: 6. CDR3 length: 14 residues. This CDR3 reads CAISETGAGDEQYF. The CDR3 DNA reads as TGTGCCATCAGTGAGACAGGGGCCGGGGACGAGCAGTACTTC.

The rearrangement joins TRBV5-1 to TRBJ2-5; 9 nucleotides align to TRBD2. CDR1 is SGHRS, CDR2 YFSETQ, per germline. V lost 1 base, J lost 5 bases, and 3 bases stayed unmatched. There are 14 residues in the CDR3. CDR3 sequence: CASSLRSGGETQYF. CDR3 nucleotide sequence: TGCGCCAGCAGCTTGCGGAGCGGGGGGGAGACCCAGTACTTC.

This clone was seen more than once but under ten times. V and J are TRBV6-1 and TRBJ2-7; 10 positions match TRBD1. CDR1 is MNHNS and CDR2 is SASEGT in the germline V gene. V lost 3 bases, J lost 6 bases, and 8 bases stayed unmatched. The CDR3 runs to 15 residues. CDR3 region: CASSDQGQGISEQYF. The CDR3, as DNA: TGTGCCAGCAGTGACCAGGGACAGGGGATCTCCGAGCAGTACTTC.

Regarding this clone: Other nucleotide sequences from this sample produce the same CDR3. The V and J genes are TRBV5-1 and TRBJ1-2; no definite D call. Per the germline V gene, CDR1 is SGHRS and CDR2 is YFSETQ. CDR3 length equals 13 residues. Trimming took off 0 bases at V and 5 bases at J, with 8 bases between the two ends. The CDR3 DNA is TGCGCCAGCAGCTTGGCCGGGTTTTATGGCTACACCTTC. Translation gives CASSLAGFYGYTF.

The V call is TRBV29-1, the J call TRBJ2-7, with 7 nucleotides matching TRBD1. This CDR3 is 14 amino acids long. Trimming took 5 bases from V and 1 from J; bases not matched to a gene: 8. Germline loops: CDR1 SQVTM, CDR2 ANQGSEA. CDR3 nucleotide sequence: TGCAGCGTTTGGGGGACAGAGTTTTCCTACGAGCAGTACTTC. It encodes CSVWGTEFSYEQYF.

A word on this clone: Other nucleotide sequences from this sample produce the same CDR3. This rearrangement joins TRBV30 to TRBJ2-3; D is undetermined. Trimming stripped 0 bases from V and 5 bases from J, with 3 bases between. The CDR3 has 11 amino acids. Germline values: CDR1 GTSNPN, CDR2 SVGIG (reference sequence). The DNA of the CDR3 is TGTGCCTGGAGTGTTGGAGATACGCAGTATTTT. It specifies CAWSVGDTQYF.